Shown below are 5 T cell receptor beta chains from a single sample sequenced in a study of cytomegalovirus exposure and HLA in healthy donors. The PCR used 60 Vbeta and 13 Jbeta primers. Generated by immunoSEQ multiplex PCR, the TCRdb table keeps only in-frame clones and is missing some. The data show about 180,000 clones, around 80% seen once. Sequences were obtained from PBMCs. Receptors originate from a woman aged 25 to 39 in good health and CMV-seropositive.

The chain has TRBV5-6 and TRBJ2-1; TRBD2 aligns across 7 bases. This CDR3 region has 15 residues. Germline assignment: CDR1 SGHDT and CDR2 YYEEEE. The junction had 5 bases not matched to a gene; V was cut back by 5 bases and J by 0 bases. DNA of the CDR3: TGTGCCAGCAGAATACGGGGGGTCTCCTACAATGAGCAGTTCTTC. This gives the protein CASRIRGVSYNEQFF.

This clone was found once. The chain employs TRBV15 and TRBJ2-6; 7 bases fit TRBD2. Trimming removed 5 bases from V and 0 bases from J; junction bases left unmatched: 7. The germline V gene encodes CDR1 LNHNV and CDR2 YYDKDF (reference sequence). This CDR3 spans 17 amino acids. Here the CDR3 DNA reads TGTGCCACCAGCGACAGCGGGATACACTCTGGGGCCAACGTCCTGACTTTC. This gives the protein CATSDSGIHSGANVLTF.

The gene calls are TRBV9 and TRBJ2-3; 10 bases agree with TRBD2. V lost 0 bases and J lost 0; bases outside the gene matches: 4. The CDR3 is 17 residues long. CDR1 is SGDLS, CDR2 YYNGEE, per germline. The CDR3 loop reads CASSVADSGGSTDTQYF. The CDR3 DNA sequence: TGTGCCAGCAGCGTAGCAGATAGCGGGGGGAGCACAGATACGCAGTATTTT.

This chain joins TRBV4-3 and TRBJ2-5; TRBD2 matches 9 bases. CDR3 length equals 15 residues. The germline gives CDR1 LGHNA, CDR2 YSLEER. J gave up 2 bases and V 1 base, and 2 bases lay outside the gene matches. In nucleotides, the CDR3 is TGCGCCAGCAGCCAAGCCAGCGGGGGGCAAGAGACCCAGTACTTC. Translation: CASSQASGGQETQYF.

The chain recombines TRBV6-6 with TRBJ2-7; 10 nucleotides match TRBD1. V was clipped by 2 bases and J by 6 bases; unmatched bases: 7. Germline V gene data show CDR1 as MNHNY and CDR2 as SVGAGI (reference sequence). The CDR3 consists of 15 residues. The CDR3, as DNA: TGTGCCAGCAGTTACAAGGGACAGGGGACCTCCGAGCAGTACTTC. Its translation: CASSYKGQGTSEQYF.